This TCR beta chain was observed in a study of blood T cell repertoires in COVID-19. Assay used: immunoSEQ multiplex PCR; TCRdb lists only in-frame clones, some missing. Among 100,000 to 150,000 clones, about 89% were seen once, and the ten largest hold around 18%. What was sequenced was peripheral blood. The receptor's source is a man aged 50 or older with active or convalescent COVID-19.

DNA of the CDR3: TGCAGCGCCACGGTGGGGACAGGGGAATCAGGGGAGCTGTTTTTT. It is translated as CSATVGTGESGELFF. V is TRBV29-1 and J is TRBJ2-2, with TRBD1 identical over 10 bases. The trim removed 7 bases at V and 8 bases at J, leaving 13 bases unmatched. The CDR3 covers 15 residues. The germline V gene encodes CDR1 SQVTM and CDR2 ANQGSEA.